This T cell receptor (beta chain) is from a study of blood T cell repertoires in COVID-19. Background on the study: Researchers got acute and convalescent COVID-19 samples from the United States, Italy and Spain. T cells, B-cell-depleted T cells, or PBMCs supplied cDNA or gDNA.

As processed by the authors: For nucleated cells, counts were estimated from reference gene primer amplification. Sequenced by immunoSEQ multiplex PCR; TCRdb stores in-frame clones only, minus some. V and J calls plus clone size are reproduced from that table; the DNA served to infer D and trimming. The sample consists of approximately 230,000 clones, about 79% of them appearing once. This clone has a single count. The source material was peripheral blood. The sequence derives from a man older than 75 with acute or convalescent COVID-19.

DNA for the CDR3: TGTGCCATTTACCTCCGGGGTCTAGCGGGAATCGCTACGCAGTATTTT. This codes for CAIYLRGLAGIATQYF. This chain links TRBV2 with TRBJ2-3, with TRBD2 identical over 9 bases. The germline CDR1 and CDR2 sequences are SNHLY and FYNNEI. Germline trimming cut 10 bases from V and 8 bases from J; bases unmatched to any gene: 19. CDR3 length: 16 residues.